These 18 T cell receptor beta chains were all obtained from the same sample, sequenced in a study of blood T cell repertoires in COVID-19. Assay used: immunoSEQ multiplex PCR; TCRdb lists only in-frame clones, some missing. The table shows about 260,000 clones, with 70% to 90% occurring only once. Material for sequencing was peripheral blood. The receptor source for this set is a man aged 25 to 45 with active or convalescent COVID-19.

This sequence joins TRBV27 and TRBJ2-1; 8 bases are a match to TRBD2. The CDR3 covers 15 residues. V was pared by 3 bases and J by 7 bases, with 8 bases of the junction left unmatched. CDR1 and CDR2 from the germline V gene are MNHEY and SMNVEV (reference sequence). Here the CDR3 reads CASSFPAGVLNEQFF. For the CDR3, the DNA is TGTGCCAGCAGTTTCCCAGCGGGGGTTTTAAATGAGCAGTTCTTC.

The chain joins TRBV6-5 to TRBJ1-4; 7 bases fit TRBD1. The V gene end was trimmed by 9 bases and the J gene end by 4 bases; junction bases not matched to a gene: 5. Germline-derived CDR1 and CDR2 are MNHEY and SVGAGI. The CDR3 consists of 13 residues. CDR3 region: CASSGQLNEKLFF. CDR3 nucleotide sequence: TGTGCCAGTTCGGGACAGCTTAATGAAAAACTGTTTTTT.

This sequence joins TRBV5-4 and TRBJ2-2; perhaps TRBD2 as D (7 bases). Trimming pared 6 bases from V and 6 bases from J, leaving 24 bases between. Germline loops: CDR1 SGHNT, CDR2 YYREEE (reference sequence). The CDR3 extends over 17 amino acids. In DNA, the CDR3 is TGTGCCAGCAAAGAAAAGGGAGGGACAAAAGGGGCCGGGGAGCTGTTTTTT. Its protein product is CASKEKGGTKGAGELFF.

The V call is TRBV3-1 (or the pseudogene TRBV3-2), the J call TRBJ2-1; 14 bases agree with TRBD2. The CDR3 is 17 residues long. Germline V lookup: CDR1 LGHDT, CDR2 YNNKEL (reference sequence). Germline trimming cut 4 bases from V and 9 bases from J; bases unmatched to any gene: 11. The CDR3 nucleotides are TGTGCCAGCAGCCCCGGACTAGCGGGGGGCTTAAGGGGTGAGCAGTTCTTC. This sequence encodes CASSPGLAGGLRGEQFF.

This chain joins TRBV10-1 and TRBJ2-5; TRBD1 might be the D (5 bases). With 4 bases removed from V and 4 bases from J, the gap between germline ends came to 10 bases. Germline CDR1 is WNHNN and CDR2 is SYGVQD (reference sequence). The length of the CDR3 is 13 residues. CDR3 sequence reads: CASSALQGETQYF. For the CDR3, the DNA is TGCGCCAGCAGTGCCCTGCAGGGAGAGACCCAGTACTTC.

The chain links TRBV5-6 to TRBJ2-5, with a possible D match to TRBD2 (7 bases). Germline lookup yields CDR1 SGHDT and CDR2 YYEEEE. Trimming took off 2 bases at V and 5 bases at J, with 13 bases between the two ends. This CDR3 is built from 14 residues. CDR3 sequence reads: CASSFRGGLETQYF. The CDR3 DNA sequence: TGTGCCAGCAGCTTTAGGGGGGGCTTGGAGACCCAGTACTTC. The full variable domain, its missing parts supplied by reference TRBV5-6 and TRBJ2-5, is DAGVTQSPTHLIKTRGQQVTLRCSPKSGHDTVSWYQQALGQGPQFIFQYYEEEERQRGNFPDRFSGHQFPNYSSELNVNALLLGDSALYLCASSFRGGLETQYFGPGTRLLVL.

V gene TRBV9 combines with J gene TRBJ2-1; D not certain. CDR3 length: 15 residues. Deletions cut 0 bases from V and 9 bases from J, with 16 bases between. The germline V gene encodes CDR1 SGDLS and CDR2 YYNGEE. The CDR3 DNA reads as TGTGCCAGCAGCGTAGCAGATCTTTCAGGAAGTGAGCAGTTCTTC. It is translated as CASSVADLSGSEQFF.

The J gene is TRBJ2-5, the V gene TRBV19; D possibly corresponds to TRBD2 (6 bases). CDR1 and CDR2 (germline): LNHDA, SQIVND (reference sequence). CDR3 length: 16 amino acids. Trimming took 0 bases from V and 5 from J, leaving 16 bases between them. The CDR3 nucleotides read TGTGCCAGTAGTATAGATCAGGAGGGGATGAGGGAGACCCAGTACTTC. It codes for CASSIDQEGMRETQYF.

CDR3 DNA: TGTGCCAGCAGCTTAGCAGAGAACACTGAAGCTTTCTTT. It is translated as CASSLAENTEAFF. The V gene is TRBV7-3, the J gene TRBJ1-1; D is undetermined. V dropped 2 bases and J dropped 1 base, with 5 bases sitting between them. Germline assignment: CDR1 SGHTA and CDR2 FQGTGA. This CDR3 spans 13 amino acids.

This clone has only one observation. The CDR3 sequence: CASSPTVSGNTIYF. In nucleotides, the CDR3 is TGTGCCAGCAGCCCGACAGTGTCTGGAAACACCATATATTTT. The chain employs TRBV7-6 and TRBJ1-3; D is perhaps TRBD1 (5 bases). The CDR3 runs 14 residues. The V gene's germline CDR1 is SGHVS and CDR2 FNYEAQ. V lost 5 bases, J lost 1 base, and 9 bases lay in between. The full variable domain, rest sourced from reference TRBV7-6 and TRBJ1-3, is GAGVSQSPRYKVTKRGQDVALRCDPISGHVSLYWYRQALGQGPEFLTYFNYEAQQDKSGLPNDRFSAERPEGSISTLTIQRTEQRDSAMYRCASSPTVSGNTIYFGEGSWLTVV.

The chain carries TRBV7-2 and TRBJ2-5; TRBD2 matches at 16 bases. V gave up 1 base and J gave up 1 base; unmatched junction bases: 6. The CDR3 has 19 amino acids. Looked up from germline, CDR1 is SGHTA and CDR2 is FQGNSA. The CDR3 is CASSLEGLAGGPSQETQYF. The CDR3 region has the DNA TGTGCCAGCAGCTTAGAGGGACTAGCGGGGGGGCCGAGCCAAGAGACCCAGTACTTC. Filled out from reference TRBV7-2 and TRBJ2-5, the complete variable domain reads GAGVSQSPSNKVTEKGKDVELRCDPISGHTALYWYRQSLGQGLEFLIYFQGNSAPDKSGLPSDRFSAERTGGSVSTLTIQRTQQEDSAVYLCASSLEGLAGGPSQETQYFGPGTRLLVL.

The chain joins TRBV6-5 to TRBJ1-4, with 11 bases lining up with TRBD1. This CDR3 region has 15 residues. CDR1 MNHEY and CDR2 SVGAGI come from the germline V gene. V lost 6 bases to trimming and J lost 7 bases; unmatched junction nucleotides: 7. Written as DNA, the CDR3 is TGTGCCAGCAGAGGGACAGGGGGTCGGGGTGAAAAACTGTTTTTT. This gives the protein CASRGTGGRGEKLFF.

CDR3 sequence reads: CASSDSGTTDTQYF. As DNA, the CDR3 is TGTGCCAGCAGTGACTCTGGGACTACAGATACGCAGTATTTT. The V and J genes are TRBV6-4 and TRBJ2-3; maybe TRBD2 (6 bases). The germline V and J ends were trimmed by 0 bases and 3 bases, with 7 bases remaining between them. CDR3 length: 14 residues. Germline V gene data show CDR1 as MRHNA and CDR2 as SNTAGT.

The V gene is TRBV6-6, the J gene TRBJ1-2; D is uncertain. There are 15 residues in the CDR3. CDR1 is MNHNY, CDR2 SVGAGI, per germline (reference sequence). V was shortened by 7 bases and J by 3 bases, with 18 bases between the two germline ends. CDR3 DNA: TGTGCCAGCACCCCCGGTCCGGGGTTTGACTATGGCTACACCTTC. It specifies CASTPGPGFDYGYTF.

The CDR3 DNA follows: TGTGCCAGCAGCCAAGATCCCGGGAACAGTCCCCCACCCCTCCACTTT. It encodes CASSQDPGNSPPPLHF. The V gene is TRBV3-1 (or the pseudogene TRBV3-2), the J gene TRBJ1-6, with D hard to call. The CDR3 has 16 amino acids. CDR1 and CDR2 from the germline V gene are LGHDT and YNNKEL (reference sequence). Between the trimmed V and J ends, which lost 0 bases and 11 bases, there was a span of 17 bases.

V is TRBV2 and J is TRBJ2-1; TRBD2 matches at 12 bases. The CDR3 extends over 14 amino acids. Losses at the gene ends were 9 bases for V and 6 bases for J; bases not matched to a gene: 6. Looked up from germline, CDR1 is SNHLY and CDR2 is FYNNEI. CDR3 region: CASRTSGVSNEQFF. In DNA, the CDR3 is TGTGCCAGTAGGACTAGCGGGGTCTCCAATGAGCAGTTCTTC. Combining the CDR3 with reference TRBV2 and TRBJ2-1 gives the whole variable domain EPEVTQTPSHQVTQMGQEVILRCVPISNHLYFYWYRQILGQKVEFLVSFYNNEISEKSEIFDDQFSVERPDGSNFTLKIRSTKLEDSAMYFCASRTSGVSNEQFFGPGTRLTVL.

The chain uses TRBV11-2 and TRBJ1-1, with 7 bases that match TRBD1. Germline assignment: CDR1 SGHAT and CDR2 FQNNGV. The CDR3 length is 16 residues. V lost 5 bases to trimming and J lost 3 bases; unmatched junction nucleotides: 12. CDR3 nucleotides: TGTGCCAGCAGCAGAGAAGGACAGGTAGCGGACACTGAAGCTTTCTTT. Residues: CASSREGQVADTEAFF. The full variable domain, rest sourced from reference TRBV11-2 and TRBJ1-1, is EAGVAQSPRYKIIEKRQSVAFWCNPISGHATLYWYQQILGQGPKLLIQFQNNGVVDDSQLPKDRFSAERLKGVDSTLKIQPAKLEDSAVYLCASSREGQVADTEAFFGQGTRLTVV.

The V and J genes are TRBV6-2 or TRBV6-3 and TRBJ2-7; possible D gene TRBD2, 6 bases. The CDR3 runs 15 residues. CDR1 is MNHEY, CDR2 SVGEGT, per germline. V gave up 6 bases and J gave up 3 bases, with 18 bases separating them. The CDR3 DNA reads as TGTGCCAGCAGCCCTCCGGGACTTCGCGACTACGAGCAGTACTTC. Translated: CASSPPGLRDYEQYF.